This T cell receptor (beta chain) was captured in a study of T cell therapy after organ transplantation. Study as a whole: About 85% of the ten patients were clinical responders. Across 2 to 6 intravenous infusions, patients got a median of 1.92 x 10^8 CMV-specific T cells.

The protocol was immunoSEQ multiplex PCR, while the TCRdb copy is restricted to in-frame clones and leaves out a portion. The sample lists 40,000 to 60,000 clones; over 90% were seen once. General observations from the study: Concurrent antirejection and antiviral drugs remain unassessed confounders. Both transferred clonotypes and endogenous ones absent from products apparently reconstituted.

As for this clone: Its antigen is unknown.

The CDR3 contains 17 residues. V lost 5 bases to trimming and J lost 6 bases; unmatched junction nucleotides: 16. Germline V gene sequence: CDR1 SEHNR, CDR2 FQNEAQ (reference sequence). The TCR originated in a human patient who had received a solid organ transplant and had CMV disease. The sequenced sample was CD8+ T cells from blood, obtained before autologous CMV-specific T cell therapy. The chain couples TRBV7-9 to TRBJ1-1, with 9 bases lining up with TRBD1. The CDR3 DNA follows: TGTGCCAGCAGCGGACCCGGGACAGGGTCGTATGGGGCTGAAGCTTTCTTT. Protein: CASSGPGTGSYGAEAFF. The full variable domain, completed using reference TRBV7-9 and TRBJ1-1, is DTGVSQNPRHKITKRGQNVTFRCDPISEHNRLYWYRQTLGQGPEFLTYFQNEAQLEKSRLLSDRFSAERPKGSFSTLEIQRTEQGDSAMYLCASSGPGTGSYGAEAFFGQGTRLTVV.